This T cell receptor (beta chain) appears in the sequencing data of a study of T-cell memory formation after mild COVID-19. Study-level points and caveats: Contracting clones, day 15 to 85, had balanced CD4/CD8, and later expanders favored CD4+. SARS-CoV-2 specificity was not confirmed for second-wave clones peaking on day 37. Of the contracting clones, CD4+ ones lay mainly in CM and EM, and CD8+ ones in EMRA.

This clonotype was counted ten times or more. Its cognate antigen is unknown. Trimming pared 2 bases from V and 6 bases from J, leaving 10 bases between. This CDR3 is 14 amino acids long. Sample barcodes and UMIs were carried by the TCR alpha and TCR beta cDNA libraries that 5'RACE generated with constant-segment primers. TCRdb reprocessed the 5' RACE reads via MiXCR and lists one record per CDR3 protein. The sample records 550,000 to 600,000 distinct CDR3 sequences, about 20% being singletons. The sample comprised PBMCs or a T cell subset sorted from them (not recorded which). The sequence came from an adult woman who had mild COVID-19 (a few samples of this study predate the infection). Cell type and time point are not known. The rearrangement uses TRBV12-3 or TRBV12-4 and TRBJ2-2; maybe TRBD2 (5 bases). CDR3 in DNA: TGTGCCAGCAGTTTATTTGAGGGCGCCGGGGAGCTGTTTTTT. It yields the protein CASSLFEGAGELFF.